This TCR beta chain was recorded in a study of T cells in Graves' hyperthyroidism and ophthalmopathy. Amplified TCR beta CDR3 regions came from RNA transcripts. The HTBI primer set was used in a first-round RT-PCR of the TCR CDR3. MiXCR, run by TCRdb on the multiplex PCR reads, gives a single entry per CDR3 protein. Among hundreds of thousands of distinct CDR3 sequences listed, just under 45% were seen once. CDR1 is SEHNR, CDR2 FQNEAQ, per germline (reference sequence). The CDR3 is 15 residues long. The V end was cut by 6 bases, the J end by 11 bases, with 25 bases between. The source material was peripheral blood or thyroid tissue (not recorded which). V gene TRBV7-9 combines with J gene TRBJ1-1, with D possibly TRBD1 on 5 matching bases. The sequence was collected from an adult man with Graves' disease, either hyperthyroidism or ophthalmopathy (not recorded which). The CDR3, as DNA: TGTGCCAGCAGACGACTCGAGGGGTCCCAGCCCCTGGCTTTCTTT. It codes for CASRRLEGSQPLAFF.